This entry lists 26 T cell receptor beta chains sequenced from one sample in a study of monozygotic twins with inflammatory bowel disease. TCRdb re-called the 5' RACE reads; every CDR3 protein appears as one record, without DNA. The sample's table shows roughly 330,000 distinct CDR3 sequences. The specimen sequenced was blood. The origin of the receptors is a human donor with ulcerative colitis or Crohn's disease, or a healthy co-twin of an affected twin (not recorded which).

The chain links TRBV5-4 to TRBJ1-1. Germline V lookup: CDR1 SGHNT, CDR2 YYREEE (reference sequence). This CDR3 is built from 15 residues. The CDR3 region is CASSSTSVGNTEAFF.

The CDR3 loop is CASSYGTGETQYF. The gene calls are TRBV12-3 or TRBV12-4 and TRBJ2-5; the TRBD1 assignment by TCRdb is unverifiable without DNA. This CDR3 comprises 13 residues.

The chain combines TRBV11-3 with TRBJ2-7; TCRdb's D call of TRBD2 is untestable without DNA. The CDR3 is 15 residues long. Germline loops: CDR1 SGHNT, CDR2 YENEEA. CDR3 sequence reads: CASSLGSGPLYEQYF. The full variable domain, with the rest looked up from reference TRBV11-3 and TRBJ2-7, is EAGVVQSPRYKIIEKKQPVAFWCNPISGHNTLYWYLQNLGQGPELLIRYENEEAVDDSQLPKDRFSAERLKGVDSTLKIQPAELGDSAVYLCASSLGSGPLYEQYFGPGTRLTVT.

The J gene is TRBJ2-1, the V gene TRBV28; as DNA is missing, the TRBD2 call by TCRdb cannot be tested. The CDR3 sequence is 14 residues long. Per the germline V gene, CDR1 is MDHEN and CDR2 is SYDVKM. CDR3 sequence: CASGPFNNPNEQFF. The full variable domain, with the rest looked up from reference TRBV28 and TRBJ2-1, is DVKVTQSSRYLVKRTGEKVFLECVQDMDHENMFWYRQDPGLGLRLIYFSYDVKMKEKGDIPEGYSVSREKKERFSLILESASTNQTSMYLCASGPFNNPNEQFFGPGTRLTVL.

The V gene is TRBV6-1, the J gene TRBJ1-5; the D call of TRBD1 rests on TCRdb alone, since no DNA is present to check it. CDR3 length: 15 amino acids. CDR1 MNHNS and CDR2 SASEGT come from the germline V gene. CDR3 region: CASYIRTGVNQPQHF.

This rearrangement joins TRBV5-1 to TRBJ2-1; the D gene TCRdb calls, TRBD1, cannot be checked with no DNA. The CDR3 has 15 residues. Per germline, CDR1 SGHRS and CDR2 YFSETQ. CDR3 region: CASTLEGHLYNEQFF.

This chain joins TRBV29-1 and TRBJ2-1; TCRdb's assignment of TRBD2 cannot be checked, as there is no DNA. CDR1 SQVTM and CDR2 ANQGSEA come from the germline V gene. The CDR3 runs 13 residues. The CDR3 region is CSVVQRLGGEQFF.

The rearrangement joins TRBV3-1 to TRBJ2-2; TCRdb designates TRBD1, a call that cannot be tested without DNA. From germline, CDR1 is LGHDT and CDR2 YNNKEL (reference sequence). This CDR3 has 17 amino acids. The CDR3 loop reads CASSLWTGRPDTGELFF. Variable domain in full (rest from reference TRBV3-1 and TRBJ2-2): DTAVSQTPKYLVTQMGNDKSIKCEQNLGHDTMYWYKQDSKKFLKIMFSYNNKELIINETVPNRFSPKSPDKAHLNLHINSLELGDSAVYFCASSLWTGRPDTGELFFGEGSRLTVL.

The chain recombines TRBV30 with TRBJ2-1; the TCRdb D gene call, TRBD2, has no DNA to confirm it. This CDR3 spans 16 amino acids. Germline CDR1 reads GTSNPN; CDR2 reads SVGIG (reference sequence). The CDR3 reads CAWIIPGGAPYNEQFF.

The chain couples TRBV28 to TRBJ2-2; TCRdb reports TRBD2, a call that lacks DNA to check it against. The CDR3 contains 13 residues. Germline CDR1 reads MDHEN; CDR2 reads SYDVKM. CDR3 loop: CASLLGNTGELFF.

V and J are TRBV29-1 and TRBJ2-7. Germline V gene lookup returns CDR1 SQVTM and CDR2 ANQGSEA. CDR3 length: 14 residues. This chain's CDR3 is CSVRRSPSSYEQYF.

The J gene is TRBJ2-1, the V gene TRBV18. The CDR3 runs 13 residues. CDR1 is KGHSH and CDR2 is LQKENI in the germline V gene. The CDR3 reads CASSRIRYNEQFF. The whole variable domain, remainder taken from reference TRBV18 and TRBJ2-1, is NAGVMQNPRHLVRRRGQEARLRCSPMKGHSHVYWYRQLPEEGLKFMVYLQKENIIDESGMPKERFSAEFPKEGPSILRIQQVVRGDSAAYFCASSRIRYNEQFFGPGTRLTVL.

The chain employs TRBV6-5 and TRBJ1-1. CDR3 length: 12 amino acids. CDR1 is MNHEY, CDR2 SVGAGI, per germline. The CDR3 loop is CASSWGLTEAFF.

V usage is TRBV9 and J usage is TRBJ2-5. Looked up from germline, CDR1 is SGDLS and CDR2 is YYNGEE. This CDR3 region has 13 residues. This CDR3 is CASSVEMPETQYF.

The V call is TRBV5-1, the J call TRBJ2-1; TCRdb gives TRBD2 as the D gene, but with no DNA this cannot be confirmed. CDR3 length: 14 amino acids. The germline CDR1 and CDR2 sequences are SGHRS and YFSETQ. This CDR3 is CASSRDGSDNEQFF.

J is TRBJ2-3 and V is TRBV28; TCRdb's D gene call, TRBD2, goes unchecked for lack of DNA. The CDR3 contains 17 residues. The germline V gene has CDR1 MDHEN and CDR2 SYDVKM. CDR3 amino acids: CASSFSLAGVLADTQYF.

The chain has TRBV30 and TRBJ2-5; no DNA is available, so the TRBD1 call from TCRdb remains unchecked. The V gene's germline CDR1 is GTSNPN and CDR2 SVGIG (reference sequence). This CDR3 is built from 13 residues. The CDR3 reads CAWSRRVSETQYF.

The gene calls are TRBV5-6 and TRBJ1-6; no DNA is available, so the TRBD1 call from TCRdb remains unchecked. The V gene's germline CDR1 is SGHDT and CDR2 YYEEEE. The CDR3 consists of 20 residues. The CDR3 loop is CASSAGQGHRLSSYNSPLHF.

The genes are TRBV4-3 and TRBJ1-1. Germline CDR1 reads LGHNA; CDR2 reads YSLEER. The CDR3 has 15 residues. CDR3 sequence: CASSQEFNMNTEAFF.

V is TRBV27 and J is TRBJ2-7; TCRdb indicates TRBD1, and absent DNA this call remains unverified. The CDR3 has 15 residues. The germline gives CDR1 MNHEY, CDR2 SMNVEV (reference sequence). This CDR3 reads CASSWTGLTSYEQYF.

The CDR3 loop reads CSARDRFGGLAAGELFF. The chain recombines TRBV20-1 with TRBJ2-2; TCRdb reports TRBD2, a call that lacks DNA to check it against. Germline CDR1 DFQATT, CDR2 SNEGSKA (reference sequence). This CDR3 comprises 17 residues.

The V gene is TRBV7-2, the J gene TRBJ2-3. The CDR3 length is 12 residues. The germline V gene encodes CDR1 SGHTA and CDR2 FQGNSA. The CDR3 sequence: CASSLPWDTQYF.

The V gene is TRBV6-1, the J gene TRBJ2-7; TCRdb's D call of TRBD1 is untestable without DNA. In germline, CDR1 is MNHNS, CDR2 SASEGT. The CDR3 consists of 14 residues. This CDR3 reads CASPGTGLIYEQYF.

CDR3 sequence: CSANNGRSSYNEQFF. This chain connects TRBV20-1 to TRBJ2-1. This CDR3 region has 15 residues. Germline lookup yields CDR1 DFQATT and CDR2 SNEGSKA (reference sequence).

The chain employs TRBV5-1 and TRBJ2-7; the D call of TRBD2 rests on TCRdb alone, since no DNA is present to check it. Per the germline V gene, CDR1 is SGHRS and CDR2 is YFSETQ. The CDR3 length is 14 residues. CDR3 amino acids: CASSFLASSYEQYF.

J is TRBJ1-1 and V is TRBV7-8; TCRdb returns TRBD1, unconfirmable since there is no DNA. Per the germline V gene, CDR1 is SGHVS and CDR2 is FQNEAQ. CDR3 length: 15 amino acids. CDR3: CASSLGTGGVTEAFF.